The 30 T cell receptor beta chains below come from one sample, sequenced in a study of blood T cell repertoires in COVID-19. This table comes from immunoSEQ multiplex PCR, and its TCRdb copy is limited to in-frame clones, with some not included. The sample carries about 96,000 clones, 85% to 90% recorded once. Source material: peripheral blood. Receptors were obtained from a human donor with COVID-19, enrolled during active disease. The donor label of this sample is uncertain.

J is TRBJ2-1 and V is TRBV5-1; 8 nucleotides match TRBD2. This CDR3 is built from 15 residues. The V and J ends lost 5 bases and 4 bases, in that order; junction bases with no gene match: 8. Per germline, CDR1 SGHRS and CDR2 YFSETQ. CDR3 amino acids: CASRETSAVYNEQFF. DNA for the CDR3: TGCGCCAGCAGGGAGACTAGCGCGGTATACAATGAGCAGTTCTTC.

The chain links TRBV6-5 to TRBJ2-1; 8 nucleotides line up with TRBD1. CDR1 and CDR2 from the germline V gene are MNHEY and SVGAGI. J lost 3 bases, V lost 6 bases, and 7 bases had no gene match. This CDR3 contains 15 residues. In DNA form, the CDR3 reads TGTGCCAGCAGGTCCGGGACAGGATACTACAATGAGCAGTTCTTC. Protein product: CASRSGTGYYNEQFF.

The genes are TRBV3-1 (or the pseudogene TRBV3-2) and TRBJ1-2, with D perhaps TRBD1 (5 bases). This CDR3 has 13 residues. Trimming shortened V by 1 base and J by 6 bases, and 9 bases separated the two germline ends. Germline values: CDR1 LGHDT, CDR2 YNNKEL (reference sequence). The CDR3 coding sequence is TGTGCCAGCAGCCAAGCGGGAGGGGATGGCTACACCTTC. It is translated as CASSQAGGDGYTF.

The chain joins TRBV27 to TRBJ2-3; D uncertain. Germline V CDR1 and CDR2: MNHEY, SMNVEV (reference sequence). This CDR3 is 12 amino acids long. V dropped 5 bases and J dropped 1 base, with 4 bases sitting between them. The CDR3 spells CASSGGTDTQYF. The CDR3 DNA is TGTGCCAGCAGTGGAGGCACAGATACGCAGTATTTT.

The J gene is TRBJ2-7, the V gene TRBV11-2; D might be TRBD2 (5 bases). The germline V and J ends were trimmed by 1 base and 6 bases, with 7 bases remaining between them. Germline loops: CDR1 SGHAT, CDR2 FQNNGV. The CDR3 is 12 residues long. CDR3 amino acids: CASSLARAEQYF. CDR3 sequence (DNA): TGTGCCAGCAGCTTAGCGAGGGCCGAGCAGTACTTC.

The V call is TRBV9, the J call TRBJ2-1; the D gene is possibly TRBD2 (5 bases). Trimming removed 0 bases from V and 6 bases from J, with 13 bases in between. Germline-derived CDR1 and CDR2 are SGDLS and YYNGEE. CDR3 length: 15 amino acids. The CDR3 sequence is CASSVGLALLNEQFF. Here the CDR3 DNA reads TGTGCCAGCAGCGTAGGGCTAGCTCTCCTCAATGAGCAGTTCTTC.

A few counts support this clone. The chain is built from TRBV5-5 and TRBJ1-2; 9 nucleotides match TRBD1. CDR3 length: 13 residues. Germline lookup yields CDR1 SGHKS and CDR2 YYEKEE (reference sequence). The junction had 1 base not matched to a gene; V was cut back by 1 base and J by 6 bases. CDR3: CASSLTGGNGYTF. CDR3 bases: TGTGCCAGCAGCTTGACAGGGGGCAATGGCTACACCTTC.

The genes are TRBV5-1 and TRBJ1-6; TRBD1 matches 9 bases. Germline CDR1 SGHRS, CDR2 YFSETQ. With 4 bases clipped from V and 10 bases from J, the junction kept 9 bases outside the gene matches. There are 15 residues in the CDR3. Written as DNA, the CDR3 is TGCGCCAGCAGCGGTACGGGACAGGGAACCTCACCCCTCCACTTT. Its translation: CASSGTGQGTSPLHF.

V usage is TRBV5-1 and J usage is TRBJ1-5; D gene uncertain. CDR3 length: 14 residues. Germline CDR1 is SGHRS and CDR2 is YFSETQ. The V gene lost 2 bases and the J gene lost 0 bases, with 6 bases spanning the gap. CDR3 DNA sequence: TGCGCCAGCAGCTTCGGAGATAGCAATCAGCCCCAGCATTTT. Encoded protein: CASSFGDSNQPQHF.

The chain joins TRBV27 to TRBJ2-1; D gene ambiguous. CDR1 and CDR2 from the germline V gene are MNHEY and SMNVEV (reference sequence). Trimming stripped 5 bases from V and 2 bases from J, with 10 bases between. The CDR3 has 14 residues. The CDR3 loop is CASSVDTTYNEQFF. The CDR3, as DNA: TGTGCCAGCAGTGTCGACACCACCTACAATGAGCAGTTCTTC.

V and J are TRBV9 and TRBJ2-3; D may be TRBD1 (5 bases). V was trimmed by 0 bases and J by 6 bases, leaving 11 bases between them. CDR3 length: 14 residues. Germline V gives CDR1 SGDLS, CDR2 YYNGEE. The CDR3 region is CASSVDGRVDTQYF. In DNA, the CDR3 is TGTGCCAGCAGCGTAGACGGCAGGGTGGATACGCAGTATTTT. The whole variable domain, filled in from reference TRBV9 and TRBJ2-3, reads DSGVTQTPKHLITATGQRVTLRCSPRSGDLSVYWYQQSLDQGLQFLIQYYNGEERAKGNILERFSAQQFPDLHSELNLSSLELGDSALYFCASSVDGRVDTQYFGPGTRLTVL.

This chain joins TRBV12-3 or TRBV12-4 and TRBJ2-7; D gene uncertain. The germline V and J ends were trimmed by 3 bases and 5 bases, with 11 bases remaining between them. The CDR3 consists of 13 residues. The CDR3 bases are TGTGCCAGCAGTTTGAACAATAACCACGAGCAGTACTTC. Its translation is CASSLNNNHEQYF.

The chain couples TRBV7-3 to TRBJ2-3, with 10 bases lining up with TRBD2. The ends lost 1 base at V and 14 bases at J; junction bases unmatched: 12. The CDR3 length is 15 residues. Germline-derived CDR1 and CDR2 are SGHTA and FQGTGA. This CDR3 is CASSLIGRAGGQRYF. The CDR3 coding sequence is TGTGCCAGCAGCTTAATAGGTCGAGCGGGAGGGCAACGGTATTTT.

The V and J genes are TRBV5-1 and TRBJ2-3, with D hard to call. The V gene's germline CDR1 is SGHRS and CDR2 YFSETQ. Trimming left V 4 bases short and J 6 bases short, with 15 bases between. The length of the CDR3 is 14 residues. The CDR3 bases are TGCGCCAGCAGCCCCGGTAGCTTCCAGGATACGCAGTATTTT. This translates into CASSPGSFQDTQYF.

This clone has a handful of counts. Written as DNA, the CDR3 is TGTGCCAGCAGCCTGGGACAGGGGAACTATGGCTACACCTTC. Encoded protein: CASSLGQGNYGYTF. The chain links TRBV3-1 (or the pseudogene TRBV3-2) to TRBJ1-2; 10 nucleotides align to TRBD1. The CDR3 has 14 amino acids. Trimming at V came to 4 bases and at J to 2 bases, leaving 1 base not matched to a gene. Germline CDR1 and CDR2: LGHDT and YNNKEL (reference sequence).

The chain carries TRBV27 and TRBJ1-2, with D hard to call. V was trimmed by 5 bases and J by 4 bases, leaving 11 bases between them. The length of the CDR3 is 13 residues. CDR1 is MNHEY, CDR2 SMNVEV, per germline (reference sequence). CDR3 bases: TGTGCCAGCAGTCCCTCTGAGAGCTATGGCTACACCTTC. Translation: CASSPSESYGYTF.

This clone has just a few counts. The gene calls are TRBV6-2 or TRBV6-3 and TRBJ2-3, with 8 bases that match TRBD2. With 4 bases clipped from V and 3 bases from J, the junction kept 6 bases outside the gene matches. The germline V gene has CDR1 MNHEY and CDR2 SVGEGT. The CDR3 is made up of 15 amino acids. CDR3 sequence: CASSSWTSSTDTQYF. CDR3 coding DNA: TGTGCCAGCAGTTCCTGGACTAGCAGTACAGATACGCAGTATTTT.

The chain carries TRBV10-3 and TRBJ2-7; unclear D gene. The CDR3 totals 14 residues. Trimming removed 4 bases at V and 1 base at J, with 11 bases between. Germline V lookup: CDR1 ENHRY, CDR2 SYGVKD. This CDR3 is CAISVKTGSYEQYF. The CDR3 DNA reads as TGTGCCATCAGTGTAAAGACTGGATCCTACGAGCAGTACTTC.

The chain has TRBV18 and TRBJ2-5, with a possible D match to TRBD2 (6 bases). The germline V and J ends were trimmed by 0 bases and 4 bases, with 6 bases remaining between them. In germline, CDR1 is KGHSH, CDR2 LQKENI. This CDR3 has 13 residues. The CDR3 coding sequence is TGTGCCAGCTCACCACCGGGGGGAGAGACCCAGTACTTC. This translates into CASSPPGGETQYF.

The rearrangement joins TRBV10-3 to TRBJ2-1; 9 nucleotides agree with TRBD1. The CDR3 consists of 15 residues. Germline-derived CDR1 and CDR2 are ENHRY and SYGVKD. V was clipped by 4 bases and J by 8 bases; unmatched bases: 9. The CDR3 loop is CAISGPGTGRDEQFF. DNA of the CDR3: TGTGCCATCAGTGGACCCGGGACAGGGCGAGATGAGCAGTTCTTC.

V gene TRBV19 combines with J gene TRBJ1-5; TRBD1 might be the D (5 bases). The germline gives CDR1 LNHDA, CDR2 SQIVND (reference sequence). Trimming took 10 bases from V and 1 from J, leaving 11 bases between them. The CDR3 covers 13 residues. CDR3 sequence reads: CATMGRSNQPQHF. As DNA, the CDR3 is TGTGCCACAATGGGGCGGAGCAATCAGCCCCAGCATTTT.

This chain uses TRBV3-1 (or the pseudogene TRBV3-2) with TRBJ2-3, with 8 bases aligning to TRBD2. CDR1 is LGHDT and CDR2 is YNNKEL in the germline V gene (reference sequence). J was trimmed by 0 bases and V by 4 bases; bases with no gene match: 15. The CDR3 consists of 19 residues. In DNA form, the CDR3 reads TGTGCCAGCAGCCTCGATCCACCCGGACTAGCCGCTAGCACAGATACGCAGTATTTT. It yields the protein CASSLDPPGLAASTDTQYF.

The V and J genes are TRBV11-2 and TRBJ2-3; D is perhaps TRBD1 (6 bases). Trimming cost V 10 bases and J 3 bases, with 14 bases left between them. Germline V gene data show CDR1 as SGHAT and CDR2 as FQNNGV. The CDR3 extends over 13 amino acids. CDR3 region: CATRSGTTDTQYF. The CDR3 nucleotides are TGTGCCACCCGGTCCGGGACAACAGATACGCAGTATTTT.

The V gene is TRBV11-3, the J gene TRBJ2-7, with D possibly being TRBD2 (6 bases). The V and J ends lost 2 bases and 0 bases respectively, with 26 bases between them. This CDR3 contains 20 residues. Germline V gene data show CDR1 as SGHNT and CDR2 as YENEEA. The CDR3 here is CASSLRPGDGAYRSSYEQYF. The DNA of the CDR3 is TGTGCCAGCAGCTTACGGCCGGGAGATGGGGCCTACCGGAGCTCCTACGAGCAGTACTTC.

The chain carries TRBV3-1 (or the pseudogene TRBV3-2) and TRBJ2-1, with TRBD1 identical over 7 bases. The CDR3 contains 16 residues. J lost 0 bases, V lost 4 bases, and 6 bases had no gene match. Germline CDR1 reads LGHDT; CDR2 reads YNNKEL (reference sequence). CDR3 nucleotides: TGTGCCAGCAGCCTGTGGACAGGTAGCTCCTACAATGAGCAGTTCTTC. This sequence encodes CASSLWTGSSYNEQFF.

This clone was seen a single time. In DNA, the CDR3 is TGTGCCAGCAGCCCTGGGGGGAGCGGGACTACCACAATTAGCACAGATACGCAGTATTTT. This translates into CASSPGGSGTTTISTDTQYF. The chain has TRBV5-4 and TRBJ2-3; TRBD2 agrees at 7 bases. The CDR3 runs 20 residues. The V gene's germline CDR1 is SGHNT and CDR2 YYREEE (reference sequence). Trimming at V came to 4 bases and at J to 0 bases, leaving 20 bases not matched to a gene.

The chain combines TRBV24-1 with TRBJ1-5, with D unresolved. CDR1 and CDR2 (germline): KGHDR, SFDVKD. The V end lost 6 bases, the J end lost 4 bases, and 9 bases lay between the germline ends. This CDR3 comprises 13 residues. Here the CDR3 DNA reads TGTGCCACCAGTAACAGCTTTAATCAGCCCCAGCATTTT. It yields the protein CATSNSFNQPQHF.

The chain joins TRBV30 to TRBJ1-2, with a possible D match to TRBD1 (5 bases). Germline-derived CDR1 and CDR2 are GTSNPN and SVGIG (reference sequence). The CDR3 runs 14 residues. The V and J ends lost 2 bases and 5 bases respectively, with 15 bases between them. CDR3 sequence reads: CAWSWRGSTYGYTF. DNA for the CDR3: TGTGCCTGGAGTTGGAGGGGTAGTACGTATGGCTACACCTTC.

CDR3 bases: TGCGCCAGCAGGTCGAGCGACAGAACTTATGGCTACACCTTC. Translation: CASRSSDRTYGYTF. V gene TRBV4-1 combines with J gene TRBJ1-2; perhaps TRBD1 as D (5 bases). The length of the CDR3 is 14 residues. Germline V lookup: CDR1 MGHRA, CDR2 YSYEKL. V lost 6 bases and J lost 5, with 16 bases in between.

V and J are TRBV6-1 and TRBJ2-5; 13 bases agree with TRBD2. The germline gives CDR1 MNHNS, CDR2 SASEGT. The V and J ends lost 2 bases and 3 bases, in that order; junction bases with no gene match: 9. The length of the CDR3 is 18 residues. CDR3 DNA sequence: TGTGCCAGCAGTGAATCACTAGCGGGAGGGCCAAGGGAAGAGACCCAGTACTTC. This translates into CASSESLAGGPREETQYF.